These 30 T cell receptor beta chains share one sample of origin, sequenced in a study of blood T cells in healthy people across ages. A second PCR, run for about 6 to 11 cycles, used a sample-barcoded 5' primer plus a J-beta primer mix. TCRdb re-called the 5' RACE reads with MiXCR, one entry per CDR3 protein. The sample records some 800,000 distinct CDR3 sequences, just under 25% being singletons. The data also belong to a second study, concerning T cells of mothers and their children.

The source material was blood. These receptors were collected from a boy aged 5-17 years in good health.

The V gene is TRBV27, the J gene TRBJ2-3; the D is unclear. Germline V gene lookup returns CDR1 MNHEY and CDR2 SMNVEV (reference sequence). The CDR3 covers 13 residues. V was clipped by 8 bases and J by 1 base, with 10 bases between them. The CDR3 is CASGPAGTDTQYF. In nucleotides, the CDR3 is TGTGCCAGCGGGCCGGCGGGCACAGATACGCAGTATTTT.

The DNA of the CDR3 is TGTGCCAGCAGGAAAGATAGTGAGACCCAGTACTTC. This translates into CASRKDSETQYF. This chain uses TRBV28 with TRBJ2-5; no clear D gene. Germline V lookup: CDR1 MDHEN, CDR2 SYDVKM. The ends were cut back, 6 bases at V and 5 bases at J, with 10 bases in the middle. The length of the CDR3 is 12 residues.

This chain connects TRBV12-3 or TRBV12-4 to TRBJ1-1, with D unresolved. Deletions cut 3 bases from V and 3 bases from J, with 8 bases between. The CDR3 is 13 residues long. The chain's CDR3 is CASSFDGYTEAFF. For the CDR3, the DNA is TGTGCCAGCAGTTTCGACGGATACACTGAAGCTTTCTTT.

This clonotype has a handful of counts. The J gene is TRBJ1-4, the V gene TRBV2, with D unresolved. The CDR3 sequence is 17 residues long. Between the trimmed V and J ends, which lost 0 bases and 5 bases, there was a span of 16 bases. Germline assignment: CDR1 SNHLY and CDR2 FYNNEI. CDR3 sequence: CASSEALANLSNEKLFF. The DNA of the CDR3 is TGTGCCAGCAGTGAAGCGCTTGCTAACCTAAGCAATGAAAAACTGTTTTTT.

The chain joins TRBV18 to TRBJ2-5; 7 bases are shared with TRBD2. The J segment lost 3 bases and the V segment lost 3 bases, leaving 7 bases of the junction unmatched. Looked up from germline, CDR1 is KGHSH and CDR2 is LQKENI. CDR3 length: 15 residues. CDR3 protein: CASSPDRDYEETQYF. The CDR3 DNA reads as TGTGCCAGCTCACCGGACCGGGACTATGAAGAGACCCAGTACTTC.

The chain links TRBV15 to TRBJ2-2; the D gene is possibly TRBD2 (5 bases). Trimming left V 5 bases short and J 1 base short, with 8 bases between. This CDR3 has 14 residues. Germline CDR1 and CDR2: LNHNV and YYDKDF (reference sequence). As DNA, the CDR3 is TGTGCCACCAGCGAAGGAGGGAACACCGGGGAGCTGTTTTTT. As protein: CATSEGGNTGELFF.

The J gene is TRBJ2-1, the V gene TRBV4-1; no reliable D call. The CDR3 spans 14 residues. The ends were cut back, 0 bases at V and 4 bases at J, with 7 bases in the middle. CDR1 is MGHRA and CDR2 is YSYEKL in the germline V gene. DNA for the CDR3: TGCGCCAGCAGCCAAGATGGGTTTTACAATGAGCAGTTCTTC. Translated, it gives CASSQDGFYNEQFF.

The rearrangement joins TRBV28 to TRBJ2-4; 13 positions agree with TRBD2. In germline, CDR1 is MDHEN, CDR2 SYDVKM. J was trimmed by 7 bases and V by 8 bases; bases with no gene match: 2. This CDR3 has 13 amino acids. CDR3 amino acids: CASSTSGGNIQYF. The CDR3, as DNA: TGTGCCAGCTCGACTAGCGGGGGGAACATTCAGTACTTC.

Only a few counts were recorded for this clonotype. The genes are TRBV7-9 and TRBJ1-4; D is unresolved. Trimming removed 3 bases at V and 7 bases at J, with 18 bases between. Germline values: CDR1 SEHNR, CDR2 FQNEAQ (reference sequence). The CDR3 length is 16 residues. The CDR3 protein is CASSFRVGVDTEKLFF. The CDR3 region has the DNA TGTGCCAGCAGCTTCCGCGTCGGGGTTGATACTGAAAAACTGTTTTTT.

This clonotype was counted between two and nine times. One end of the junction varies from germline; a read error may be responsible. V and J are TRBV6-6 and TRBJ2-3, with TRBD1 matching over 11 bases. Per the germline V gene, CDR1 is MNHNY and CDR2 is SVGAGI (reference sequence). This CDR3 region has 17 residues. CDR3 in DNA: TGTGCCAGCAGTTGGGACAGGGGGACCTCTAGCACAGATACGCGGTATTTT. Translation gives CASSWDRGTSSTDTRYF.

The chain carries TRBV7-2 and TRBJ2-3; the D is unclear. Trimming cost V 1 base and J 9 bases, with 14 bases left between them. Germline CDR1 and CDR2: SGHTA and FQGNSA. The CDR3 is 14 amino acids. The CDR3 spells CASSLVGLGETQYF. The CDR3 DNA follows: TGTGCCAGCAGCTTAGTCGGGCTCGGAGAGACGCAGTATTTT.

This clonotype appeared once. This sequence joins TRBV6-1 and TRBJ1-2, with 7 positions matching TRBD1. CDR3 length equals 13 residues. Losses at the gene ends were 4 bases for V and 6 bases for J; bases not matched to a gene: 5. The germline CDR1 and CDR2 sequences are MNHNS and SASEGT. CDR3 nucleotide sequence: TGTGCCAGCAGTGGACAGGGTTACGATGGCTACACCTTC. Protein: CASSGQGYDGYTF.

This clonotype was seen a handful of times. This chain links TRBV7-6 with TRBJ2-1, with D possibly matching TRBD2 (5 bases). The CDR3 length is 12 residues. V lost 5 bases to trimming and J lost 9 bases, with 11 bases between them. Germline CDR1 reads SGHVS; CDR2 reads FNYEAQ. The CDR3 protein is CASSIGGFEQFF. The CDR3 DNA reads TGTGCCAGCAGCATAGGAGGATTTGAGCAGTTCTTC.

This clonotype was seen more than once but under ten times. This rearrangement joins TRBV20-1 to TRBJ2-5; TRBD1 is a possible D gene (6 bases). The germline gives CDR1 DFQATT, CDR2 SNEGSKA (reference sequence). V lost 5 bases to trimming and J lost 2 bases, with 12 bases between them. The CDR3 is 13 amino acids. The CDR3 spells CSAWGTQQETQYF. The DNA of the CDR3 is TGCAGTGCTTGGGGGACACAGCAAGAGACCCAGTACTTC.

DNA for the CDR3: TGTGCCAGCAGCGCCTCAGTAGGAGGGAACTGGGGGAATGAGCAGTTCTTC. It encodes CASSASVGGNWGNEQFF. V usage is TRBV9 and J usage is TRBJ2-1, with D possibly being TRBD2 (6 bases). The CDR3 runs to 17 residues. V dropped 3 bases and J dropped 7 bases, with 23 bases sitting between them. Germline V gene data show CDR1 as SGDLS and CDR2 as YYNGEE. Based on the CDR3 plus reference TRBV9 and TRBJ2-1, the full variable domain is DSGVTQTPKHLITATGQRVTLRCSPRSGDLSVYWYQQSLDQGLQFLIQYYNGEERAKGNILERFSAQQFPDLHSELNLSSLELGDSALYFCASSASVGGNWGNEQFFGPGTRLTVL.

This chain uses TRBV5-6 with TRBJ1-1; unclear D gene. The ends were cut back, 4 bases at V and 6 bases at J, with 10 bases in the middle. CDR3 length: 12 amino acids. CDR1 and CDR2 from the germline V gene are SGHDT and YYEEEE. CDR3 sequence: CASSTGQPEAFF. The CDR3 DNA is TGTGCCAGCAGCACGGGCCAGCCTGAAGCTTTCTTT.

The sample holds a few counts of this clonotype. The gene calls are TRBV7-2 and TRBJ1-6; D is unclear. CDR1 and CDR2 from the germline V gene are SGHTA and FQGNSA. The CDR3 has 15 amino acids. With 1 base removed from V and 9 bases from J, the gap between germline ends came to 13 bases. In DNA form, the CDR3 reads TGTGCCAGCAGCTTAGGGGGTGTCCCGGGTTCACCCCTCCACTTT. This encodes CASSLGGVPGSPLHF.

The chain employs TRBV12-3 or TRBV12-4 and TRBJ2-1; TRBD1 agrees at 10 bases. V gave up 5 bases and J gave up 2 bases; unmatched junction bases: 0. The CDR3 covers 14 residues. The chain's CDR3 is CASSDRGPYNEQFF. The CDR3 coding sequence is TGTGCCAGCAGTGACAGGGGGCCCTACAATGAGCAGTTCTTC.

The V gene is TRBV29-1, the J gene TRBJ2-1, with D possibly matching TRBD1 (5 bases). The J call may be mistaken, given a closer DNA end match to TRBJ2-5. The CDR3 spans 12 residues. Per the germline V gene, CDR1 is SQVTM and CDR2 is ANQGSEA. The CDR3 nucleotides are TGCAGCGTTGGGGCCAGGGAAGGGACCCAGTACTTC. Residues: CSVGAREGTQYF.

The chain uses TRBV5-1 and TRBJ1-1, with 7 bases lining up with TRBD1. Germline CDR1 SGHRS, CDR2 YFSETQ. V lost 3 bases, J lost 8 bases, and 7 bases stayed unmatched. There are 13 residues in the CDR3. The CDR3 nucleotides read TGCGCCAGCAGCTCAGGGGCGGACAGGGAAGCTTTCTTT. It is translated as CASSSGADREAFF.

The chain uses TRBV2 and TRBJ2-1, with TRBD2 as a possible D gene (6 bases). Trimming shortened V by 7 bases and J by 0 bases, and 13 bases separated the two germline ends. The germline gives CDR1 SNHLY, CDR2 FYNNEI. The CDR3 loop spans 15 amino acids. CDR3: CASKPGLSSYNEQFF. CDR3 coding DNA: TGTGCCAGCAAACCGGGACTGAGCTCCTACAATGAGCAGTTCTTC.

This clonotype has more than one count but fewer than ten. The chain uses TRBV12-3 or TRBV12-4 and TRBJ2-7; tentative D call: TRBD1 (6 bases). V lost 5 bases and J 3 bases, leaving 11 bases between the germline ends. This CDR3 is 13 amino acids long. This CDR3 reads CASSPGHVYEQYF. CDR3 coding DNA: TGTGCCAGCAGTCCGGGACACGTCTACGAGCAGTACTTC.

This clonotype was counted between two and nine times. The chain carries TRBV7-2 and TRBJ2-5; unclear D gene. Germline V lookup: CDR1 SGHTA, CDR2 FQGNSA. This CDR3 has 13 amino acids. Deletions cut 1 base from V and 5 bases from J, with 8 bases between. The CDR3 reads CASSLEGTETQYF. CDR3 nucleotides: TGTGCCAGCAGCTTAGAGGGCACGGAGACCCAGTACTTC.

As to this clonotype: One end of the junction fails to match germline, which may point to a read error. The chain employs TRBV28 and TRBJ1-6, with 12 positions matching TRBD1. This CDR3 spans 15 amino acids. From germline, CDR1 is MDHEN and CDR2 SYDVKM. The CDR3 DNA is TGCGCCAGCCAGAGGGACAGGGGGCGTAATTCACCCCTCCACTTT. This sequence encodes CASQRDRGRNSPLHF.

CDR3 DNA: TGTGCCAGTAGTCCCGGGTCGGCGGGGGCCAAAGATACGCAGTATTTT. Translating it yields CASSPGSAGAKDTQYF. The genes are TRBV19 and TRBJ2-3, with a weak D call TRBD2 (7 bases). Trimming cost V 5 bases and J 5 bases, with 20 bases left between them. Germline-derived CDR1 and CDR2 are LNHDA and SQIVND (reference sequence). This CDR3 contains 16 residues.

This clonotype appeared a few times. The chain links TRBV5-1 to TRBJ1-2; D remains ambiguous. Germline V gene lookup returns CDR1 SGHRS and CDR2 YFSETQ. The CDR3 length is 15 residues. The ends were cut back, 0 bases at V and 2 bases at J, with 11 bases in the middle. CDR3 in DNA: TGCGCCAGCAGCTTGGAGGGTCCGACAAACTATGGCTACACCTTC. As protein: CASSLEGPTNYGYTF.

The count of this clonotype is one. The J gene is TRBJ2-5, the V gene TRBV7-2; unclear D gene. The J call may be mistaken, given a closer DNA end match to TRBJ2-1. CDR3 length: 15 amino acids. Germline V gene lookup returns CDR1 SGHTA and CDR2 FQGNSA. CDR3 sequence: CASSLGGSLIGEQFF. Here the CDR3 DNA reads TGTGCCAGCAGCTTAGGGGGTAGTCTGATAGGTGAGCAGTTCTTC.

The V and J genes are TRBV7-2 and TRBJ2-3, with D possibly called TRBD1 or TRBD2 (6 bases each). CDR1 SGHTA and CDR2 FQGNSA come from the germline V gene. The CDR3 extends over 16 amino acids. Trimming removed 5 bases at V and 4 bases at J, with 19 bases between. The CDR3 protein is CASSDPVGGFPDTQYF. The DNA for the CDR3 is TGTGCCAGCAGCGATCCTGTGGGGGGCTTCCCAGATACGCAGTATTTT.

V gene TRBV10-3 combines with J gene TRBJ2-5; D not certain. V lost 4 bases and J lost 5, with 11 bases in between. There are 13 residues in the CDR3. Looked up from germline, CDR1 is ENHRY and CDR2 is SYGVKD. The CDR3 sequence is CAISGSRPETQYF. The CDR3, as DNA: TGTGCCATCAGTGGGTCCCGGCCGGAGACCCAGTACTTC.

This chain joins TRBV29-1 and TRBJ2-7; TRBD2 aligns across 8 bases. The CDR3 totals 15 residues. V gave up 0 bases and J gave up 1 base; unmatched junction bases: 5. CDR1 and CDR2 (germline): SQVTM, ANQGSEA. The CDR3, as DNA: TGCAGCGTTGAAGACATTAGCGGGAAGTCCTACGAGCAGTACTTC. Its protein product is CSVEDISGKSYEQYF.